The source of this T cell receptor (beta chain) is a study of blood T cell repertoires in COVID-19. TCRdb keeps only in-frame clones here, not all; method: immunoSEQ multiplex PCR. This table has 150,000 to 200,000 clones, roughly 83% appearing once. Germline loops: CDR1 MGHRA, CDR2 YSYEKL. Trimming removed 0 bases at V and 5 bases at J, with 13 bases between. This CDR3 has 15 amino acids. This chain joins TRBV4-1 and TRBJ1-1; TRBD1 is a possible D gene (5 bases). The sequenced sample was PBMCs or T cells enriched from blood (not recorded which). The clonotype originates from a woman aged 25 to 39 who had recovered from COVID-19. The CDR3 DNA follows: TGCGCCAGCAGCCAAGAGAGCAAGGGGTGGACTGAAGCTTTCTTT. Its translation is CASSQESKGWTEAFF.